The clone carrying this T cell receptor (beta chain) was observed once. Its antigen is as yet unknown. The data were obtained in a study of T cell responses to AZD1222 COVID-19 vaccine. This CDR3 contains 14 residues. Germline V gene data show CDR1 as SGHTA and CDR2 as FQGTGA. V lost 5 bases and J 8 bases, leaving 16 bases between the germline ends. Study outcomes and limitations: Nearly half of spike-specific TCRs reportedly go after variant regions that carry no mutations. Rises in breadth and depth of Spike-specific TCRs came after two AZD1222 doses.

Measured with immunoSEQ multiplex PCR; TCRdb has only the in-frame clones, and not every one. The top ten hold more than 9% of the sample, which has about 84,000 clones, about 83% seen once. The sample in question was peripheral blood, obtained 28 days after the second AZD1222 dose. The chain has TRBV7-3 and TRBJ2-1; tentatively, D is TRBD1 (6 bases). This clonotype was obtained from an adult who received the AZD1222 COVID-19 vaccine. In nucleotides, the CDR3 is TGTGCCAGCAGCCCAAACACAGGGCGGCATGAGCAGTTCTTC. As protein: CASSPNTGRHEQFF.